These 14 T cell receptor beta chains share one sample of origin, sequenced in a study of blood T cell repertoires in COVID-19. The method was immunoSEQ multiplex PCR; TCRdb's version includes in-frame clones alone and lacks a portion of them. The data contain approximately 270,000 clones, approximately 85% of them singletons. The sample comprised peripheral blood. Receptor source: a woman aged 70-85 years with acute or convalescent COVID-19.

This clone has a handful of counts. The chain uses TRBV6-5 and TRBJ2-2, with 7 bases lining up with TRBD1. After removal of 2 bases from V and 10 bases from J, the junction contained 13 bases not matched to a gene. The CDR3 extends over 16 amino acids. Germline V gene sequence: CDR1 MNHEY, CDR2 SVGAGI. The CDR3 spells CASSYTPPRQGEELFF. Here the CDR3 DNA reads TGTGCCAGCAGTTACACCCCCCCGCGACAGGGAGAGGAGCTGTTTTTT.

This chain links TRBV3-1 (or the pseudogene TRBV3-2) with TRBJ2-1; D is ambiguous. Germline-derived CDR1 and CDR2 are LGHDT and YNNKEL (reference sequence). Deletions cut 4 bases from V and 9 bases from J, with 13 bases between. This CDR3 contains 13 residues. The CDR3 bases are TGTGCCAGCAGCCCCGATCCCCCGGGTGAGCAGTTCTTC. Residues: CASSPDPPGEQFF.

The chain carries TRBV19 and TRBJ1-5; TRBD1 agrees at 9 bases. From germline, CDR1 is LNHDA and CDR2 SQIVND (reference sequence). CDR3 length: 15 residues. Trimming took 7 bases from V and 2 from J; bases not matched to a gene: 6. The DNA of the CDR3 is TGTGCCAGTAAAAGGGGGGACAGGGGCAATCAGCCCCAGCATTTT. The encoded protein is CASKRGDRGNQPQHF.

This chain's CDR3 is CASSLEELNGYTF. The CDR3 DNA reads TGTGCCAGCAGCTTGGAGGAACTAAATGGCTACACCTTC. The chain links TRBV5-4 to TRBJ1-2; D call uncertain. Germline V lookup: CDR1 SGHNT, CDR2 YYREEE (reference sequence). The CDR3 sequence is 13 residues long. V was trimmed by 0 bases and J by 6 bases, leaving 9 bases between them.

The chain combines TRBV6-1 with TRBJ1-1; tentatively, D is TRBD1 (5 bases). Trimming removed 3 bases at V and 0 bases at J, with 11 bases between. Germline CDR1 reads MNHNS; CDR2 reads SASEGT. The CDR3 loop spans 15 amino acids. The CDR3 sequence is CASSEGWGMNTEAFF. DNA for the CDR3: TGTGCCAGCAGTGAGGGGTGGGGCATGAACACTGAAGCTTTCTTT.

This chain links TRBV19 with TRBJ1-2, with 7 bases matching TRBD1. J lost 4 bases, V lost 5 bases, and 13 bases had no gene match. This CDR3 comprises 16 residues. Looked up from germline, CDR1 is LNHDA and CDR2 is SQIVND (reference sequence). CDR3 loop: CASSRNPGQSIYGYTF. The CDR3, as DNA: TGTGCCAGTAGTCGAAATCCGGGACAGTCGATCTATGGCTACACCTTC. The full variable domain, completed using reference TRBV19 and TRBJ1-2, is DGGITQSPKYLFRKEGQNVTLSCEQNLNHDAMYWYRQDPGQGLRLIYYSQIVNDFQKGDIAEGYSVSREKKESFPLTVTSAQKNPTAFYLCASSRNPGQSIYGYTFGSGTRLTVV.

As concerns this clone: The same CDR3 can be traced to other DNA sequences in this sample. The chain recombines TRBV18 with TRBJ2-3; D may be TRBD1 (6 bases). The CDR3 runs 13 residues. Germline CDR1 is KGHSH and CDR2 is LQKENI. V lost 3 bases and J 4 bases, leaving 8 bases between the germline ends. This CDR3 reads CASSPGQPDTQYF. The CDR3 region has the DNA TGTGCCAGCTCACCGGGACAACCAGATACGCAGTATTTT.

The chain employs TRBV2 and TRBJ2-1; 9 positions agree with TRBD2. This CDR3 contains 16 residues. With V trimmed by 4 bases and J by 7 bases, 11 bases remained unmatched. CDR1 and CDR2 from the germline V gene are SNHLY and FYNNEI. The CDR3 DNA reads TGTGCCAGCAGTGCTCTAGCGGGGCGGTCCCGTAATGAGCAGTTCTTC. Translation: CASSALAGRSRNEQFF.

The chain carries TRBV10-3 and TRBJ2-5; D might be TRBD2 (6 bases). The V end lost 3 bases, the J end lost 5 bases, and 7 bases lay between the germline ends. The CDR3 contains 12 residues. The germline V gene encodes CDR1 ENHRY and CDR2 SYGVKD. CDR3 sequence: CAISDRGETQYF. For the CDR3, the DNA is TGTGCCATCAGTGACCGGGGGGAGACCCAGTACTTC.

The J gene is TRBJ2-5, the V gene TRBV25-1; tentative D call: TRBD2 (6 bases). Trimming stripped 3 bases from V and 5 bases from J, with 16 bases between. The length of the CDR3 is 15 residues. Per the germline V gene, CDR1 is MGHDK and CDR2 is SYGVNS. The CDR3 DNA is TGTGCCAGCAGTGAGCAGGGAGGCAGTCGGGAGACCCAGTACTTC. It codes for CASSEQGGSRETQYF. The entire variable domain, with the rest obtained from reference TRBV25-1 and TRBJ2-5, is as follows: EADIYQTPRYLVIGTGKKITLECSQTMGHDKMYWYQQDPGMELHLIHYSYGVNSTEKGDLSSESTVSRIRTEHFPLTLESARPSHTSQYLCASSEQGGSRETQYFGPGTRLLVL.

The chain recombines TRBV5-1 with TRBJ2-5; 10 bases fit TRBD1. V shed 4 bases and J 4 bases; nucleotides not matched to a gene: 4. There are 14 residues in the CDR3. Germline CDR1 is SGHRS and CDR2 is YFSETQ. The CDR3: CASSPGQGRETQYF. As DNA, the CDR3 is TGCGCCAGCAGCCCGGGACAGGGGAGAGAGACCCAGTACTTC.

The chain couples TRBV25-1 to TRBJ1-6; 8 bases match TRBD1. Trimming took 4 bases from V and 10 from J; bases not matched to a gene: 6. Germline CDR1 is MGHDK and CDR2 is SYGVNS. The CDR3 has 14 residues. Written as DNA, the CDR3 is TGTGCCAGCAGTGTAACAGGGGGAAACTCACCCCTCCACTTT. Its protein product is CASSVTGGNSPLHF.

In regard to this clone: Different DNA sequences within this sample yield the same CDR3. In nucleotides, the CDR3 is TGTGCCAGCAGCTTAGGCGGGGGTCGCACAGATACGCAGTATTTT. As protein: CASSLGGGRTDTQYF. The genes are TRBV7-3 and TRBJ2-3; 7 nucleotides agree with TRBD2. The CDR3 has 15 residues. Per the germline V gene, CDR1 is SGHTA and CDR2 is FQGTGA. V shed 2 bases and J 1 base; nucleotides not matched to a gene: 3. The full variable domain, in which reference TRBV7-3 and TRBJ2-3 provide the parts outside the CDR3, is GAGVSQTPSNKVTEKGKYVELRCDPISGHTALYWYRQSLGQGPEFLIYFQGTGAADDSGLPNDRFFAVRPEGSVSTLKIQRTERGDSAVYLCASSLGGGRTDTQYFGPGTRLTVL.

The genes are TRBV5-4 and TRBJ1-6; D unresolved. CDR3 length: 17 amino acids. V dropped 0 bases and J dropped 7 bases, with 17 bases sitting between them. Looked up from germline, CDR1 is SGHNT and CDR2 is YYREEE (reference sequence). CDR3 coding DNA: TGTGCCAGCAGCTTGGTCGCAGCCACTAACAAGAATTCACCCCTCCACTTT. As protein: CASSLVAATNKNSPLHF.